One TCR beta chain is described in this entry. This CDR3 comprises 13 residues. CDR1 is SQVTM and CDR2 is ANQGSEA in the germline V gene. V shed 3 bases, J shed 12 bases, and the junction held 10 bases outside the gene matches. These data come from a study of CD8 T cells in Susac syndrome. Across the whole study: Patients with Susac syndrome were therapy-naive, treated with corticosteroids, or treated with intravenous immunoglobulin alone when blood was collected.

CD8+ and CD4+ blood T cells underwent TCR beta sequencing. Recently defined diagnostic criteria classed the Susac syndrome patients as definite or probable. RNA in amounts of about 0.5 to 1 ug was reverse transcribed with random hexamers. immunoSEQ multiplex PCR amplified TCR beta CDR3 across 54 Vbeta, 13 Jbeta. TCRdb redid the calling of the immunoSEQ multiplex PCR reads with MiXCR, one entry per CDR3 protein. The sample has about 150,000 distinct CDR3 sequences, about 96% seen once; the top ten hold approximately 0.12%. What was sequenced was CD4+ T cells from PBMCs. V gene TRBV29-1 combines with J gene TRBJ2-1; 8 bases are a match to TRBD2. This sequence was found in a human donor with Susac syndrome. In nucleotides, the CDR3 is TGCAGCGTTGAGGACGGGGGGGGCTTCCGGCAGTTCTTC. This encodes CSVEDGGGFRQFF.